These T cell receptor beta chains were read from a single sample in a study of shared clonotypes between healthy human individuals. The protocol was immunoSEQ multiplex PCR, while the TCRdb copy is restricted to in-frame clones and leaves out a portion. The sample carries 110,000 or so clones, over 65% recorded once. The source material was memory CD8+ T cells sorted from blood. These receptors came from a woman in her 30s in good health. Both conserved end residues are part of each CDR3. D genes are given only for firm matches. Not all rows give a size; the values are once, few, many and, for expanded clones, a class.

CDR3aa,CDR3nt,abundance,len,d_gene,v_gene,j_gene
CASSTEPHEQYF,TGTGCCAGCAGCACCGAACCCCACGAGCAGTACTTC,.,12,.,TRBV5-6,TRBJ2-7
CASSGEGLANTGELFF,TGTGCCAGCAGCGGGGAGGGACTAGCAAACACCGGGGAGCTGTTTTTT,.,16,TRBD2,TRBV11-2,TRBJ2-2
CASSLDSSYNEQFF,TGTGCCAGCAGCTTGGACAGTTCCTACAATGAGCAGTTCTTC,few,14,.,TRBV7-2,TRBJ2-1
CASSEASGLAIQETQYF,TGTGCCAGCAGTGAAGCCTCGGGACTAGCTATCCAAGAGACCCAGTACTTC,.,17,TRBD2,TRBV2,TRBJ2-5
CASSSSAHANTGELFF,TGTGCCAGCAGCTCGAGCGCGCACGCGAACACCGGGGAGCTGTTTTTT,.,16,.,TRBV11-2,TRBJ2-2
CASMGRPNEQFF,TGTGCCAGCATGGGCCGGCCTAATGAGCAGTTCTTC,few,12,.,TRBV25-1,TRBJ2-1
CASSVDGNTGELFF,TGTGCCAGCAGCGTAGACGGTAACACCGGGGAGCTGTTTTTT,.,14,.,TRBV9,TRBJ2-2
CASREPVAGAGNEQYF,TGTGCCAGCAGAGAACCCGTAGCGGGAGCGGGGAACGAGCAGTACTTC,few,16,TRBD2,TRBV2,TRBJ2-7
CASSRDRGLNNGYTF,TGTGCCAGCAGCAGGGACAGGGGGCTGAACAATGGCTACACCTTC,.,15,TRBD1,TRBV28,TRBJ1-2
CASSPSRLGTSGHEETQYF,TGTGCCAGCAGCCCATCAAGGTTGGGGACTAGCGGTCATGAAGAGACCCAGTACTTC,few,19,TRBD2,TRBV5-6,TRBJ2-5
CAKDLYNEQFF,TGTGCCAAGGACCTCTACAATGAGCAGTTCTTC,few,11,.,TRBV2,TRBJ2-1
CAIGQPYTDTQYF,TGTGCCATCGGTCAGCCATACACGGATACGCAGTATTTT,.,13,.,TRBV10-3,TRBJ2-3
CASSLLGTGENSELFF,TGTGCCAGCAGTTTGCTTGGGACGGGCGAAAACAGTGAGCTGTTTTTT,.,16,.,TRBV27,TRBJ2-2
CASSFGPTGTGVDEQFF,TGTGCCAGCAGCTTTGGTCCAACCGGGACAGGGGTGGATGAGCAGTTCTTC,few,17,TRBD1,TRBV27,TRBJ2-1
CASSQGLWSNQPQHF,TGCGCCAGCAGCCAGGGTCTGTGGAGCAATCAGCCCCAGCATTTT,.,15,.,TRBV4-1,TRBJ1-5
CASSVDTGAADTQYF,TGTGCCAGCAGCGTAGATACGGGAGCGGCAGATACGCAGTATTTT,.,15,.,TRBV9,TRBJ2-3
CASSGGPPALTEAFF,TGTGCCAGCAGTGGGGGTCCCCCCGCTCTCACTGAAGCTTTCTTT,.,15,.,TRBV6-5,TRBJ1-1
CASSSDLEQFF,TGTGCCAGCAGCTCGGACCTCGAGCAGTTCTTC,few,11,.,TRBV2,TRBJ2-1
CASSDGLDTGELFF,TGTGCCAGCAGTGACGGACTAGACACCGGGGAGCTGTTTTTT,many,14,TRBD2,TRBV6-4,TRBJ2-2
CASSYSREDTQYF,TGTGCCAGCAGTTACTCACGGGAAGATACGCAGTATTTT,.,13,.,TRBV6-6,TRBJ2-3
CASSVDAGRNQPQHF,TGTGCCAGCAGCGTAGATGCAGGGAGAAATCAGCCCCAGCATTTT,.,15,.,TRBV9,TRBJ1-5
CASSERGGETEAFF,TGTGCCAGCAGTGAGAGGGGGGGCGAAACTGAAGCTTTCTTT,.,14,.,TRBV6-4,TRBJ1-1
CASNTGFGMNTEAFF,TGTGCCAGCAACACAGGGTTTGGGATGAACACTGAAGCTTTCTTT,once,15,.,TRBV5-8,TRBJ1-1
CASSFSALSYEQYF,TGTGCCAGCAGTTTTTCAGCGCTTAGCTACGAGCAGTACTTC,.,14,.,TRBV27,TRBJ2-7
CASSLSRGPSEQYF,TGTGCCAGCAGTTTATCCAGGGGACCCTCCGAGCAGTACTTC,once,14,.,TRBV6-6,TRBJ2-7
CASSLGGTGRGSAKNIQYF,TGTGCCAGCAGCTTAGGAGGGACAGGGAGAGGATCAGCCAAAAACATTCAGTACTTC,.,19,TRBD1,TRBV13,TRBJ2-4
CASSLYRTATDTQYF,TGTGCCAGCAGTTTATATAGGACAGCTACAGATACGCAGTATTTT,many,15,.,TRBV27,TRBJ2-3
CASSTWDSEVGETQYF,TGTGCCAGCAGTACCTGGGACTCAGAGGTCGGGGAGACCCAGTACTTC,once,16,.,TRBV27,TRBJ2-5
CASAHGAGASGELFF,TGTGCCAGCGCCCACGGGGCGGGAGCGAGCGGGGAGCTGTTTTTT,many,15,TRBD2,TRBV6-1,TRBJ2-2
CASSLYGGNLGEQYF,TGTGCCAGCAGCCTTTATGGGGGGAACCTAGGCGAGCAGTACTTC,.,15,.,TRBV16,TRBJ2-7
CASRTRAGFNTGELFF,TGTGCCAGCAGGACACGAGCGGGATTTAACACCGGGGAGCTGTTTTTT,.,16,TRBD2,TRBV6-6,TRBJ2-2
CASSPNRGRTGELFF,TGTGCCAGCTCACCAAACAGGGGGCGGACCGGGGAGCTGTTTTTT,once,15,TRBD1,TRBV18,TRBJ2-2
CASSQGLGEETQYF,TGTGCCAGCAGCCAAGGACTAGGGGAGGAGACCCAGTACTTC,.,14,.,TRBV4-2,TRBJ2-5
CASSDPTDSGYTF,TGTGCCAGCAGTGATCCCACCGACAGTGGCTACACCTTC,.,13,.,TRBV6-1,TRBJ1-2
CASNLDRVRPGYTF,TGTGCCAGCAACCTGGACAGGGTTCGCCCTGGCTACACCTTC,.,14,TRBD1,TRBV5-4,TRBJ1-2
CASSPGQGSYEQYF,TGTGCCAGCAGCCCTGGACAGGGTTCGTACGAGCAGTACTTC,few,14,TRBD1,TRBV5-6,TRBJ2-7
CASSLKGTGPIMSNEKLFF,TGTGCCAGCAGTCTAAAAGGGACAGGGCCTATAATGAGTAATGAAAAACTGTTTTTT,few,19,TRBD1,TRBV27,TRBJ1-4
CSVVGGPREQYF,TGCAGCGTTGTGGGCGGGCCAAGGGAGCAGTACTTC,few,12,.,TRBV29-1,TRBJ2-7
CASETGTTTFWGQYF,TGTGCCAGTGAGACCGGGACTACCACGTTCTGGGGGCAGTACTTC,.,15,TRBD2,TRBV2,TRBJ2-7
CASSYSMGRSRYEQYF,TGTGCCAGCAGCTACAGTATGGGACGAAGCCGTTACGAGCAGTACTTC,once,16,.,TRBV28,TRBJ2-7
CASSEGYEQYF,TGTGCCAGCAGTGAGGGCTACGAGCAGTACTTC,.,11,.,TRBV25-1,TRBJ2-7
CASSLTTDSYNEQFF,TGCGCCAGCAGCTTGACGACCGACAGCTACAATGAGCAGTTCTTC,once,15,.,TRBV5-1,TRBJ2-1
CASRWATSYEQYF,TGTGCCAGCAGATGGGCTACCTCCTACGAGCAGTACTTC,.,13,.,TRBV6-5,TRBJ2-7